This T cell receptor (beta chain) was sequenced during a study of T cell responses to AZD1222 COVID-19 vaccine (dated by TCRdb to the early 2020s). Describing the broader study: TCR sequencing was performed for about 250 trial participants, of whom roughly 200 were given two doses of AZD1222 and around 25 were given two doses of MenACWY control vaccine. Trial participants were enrolled into age subgroups of 18-55, 56-69 and 70-plus years, which contained roughly 140, 27 and 60 TCR-sequenced participants, respectively.

Broader findings and caveats from the paper: Conclusions about previously exposed vaccinees are limited, since just a handful of AZD1222 recipients were seropositive for SARS-CoV-2 at baseline. Because no samples from the day 14 peak response were available, repertoires could be characterized only after the peak T cell response. CD4 TCRs associated with the vaccine covered the entire spike protein, and the dominant responses were in regions 160-218 and 743-854. Most participants were white British and females outnumbered males, and the authors suggested that clonal diversity may have been underestimated. Reportedly, close to half of the unique spike-specific TCRs recognized epitopes lying outside the regions that are mutated in the B.1.351 and B.1.1.7 variants. In the small 56-69-year group, the increase in depth fell short of significance, most likely because of low power. Spike-specific TCR breadth and depth rose significantly after two AZD1222 doses compared with day 0 and with MenACWY recipients.

Comments on this clone: Its cognate antigen has yet to be identified. No clone much larger than this one lies a single base away; base qualities are absent.

The CDR3 regions of human TCRbeta chains were analyzed by immunosequencing. On the authors' methods: TCRs in the repertoires were matched against a reference library of SARS-CoV-2-specific TCRs that had been generated with the MIRA antigen-specificity platform. Breadth was defined as the fraction of unique TCRs that were SARS-CoV-2-associated, and depth was defined as the fraction of total T cells that were SARS-CoV-2-associated. Using the MIRA data, each spike-specific TCR was mapped to the spike region that the TCR reacts to and placed in a CD4 or CD8 class. Log10-transformed breadth and depth values were compared by one-way ANOVA with Sidak's multiple comparisons tests. Drawn from immuneACCESS, this table holds only the in-frame rearrangements with V and J called that TCRdb kept. Clones are partly lost; checked studies trace under half to an unresolved V gene and leave the rest unexplained. V and J calls and clone size follow that table, whereas D and trimming were derived from the DNA. For this sample there are around 200,000 clones; approximately 94% appear just once. Of the sample, around 1.5% falls within the top ten clones.

CDR1 and CDR2 were assigned from the germline V gene as SNHLY and FYNNEI. V is pruned by 8 bases and J by 4 bases, leaving 7 bases of the junction without a gene match. The CDR3 covers 14 residues, taking in both the cysteine and the phenylalanine. The entry retains the CDR3 DNA only, 42 bases that are in frame from base 1. The sample's time point label, in plain terms: about 28 days (+/-7) after the second vaccine dose. AZD1222 recipients given second doses at about 4 weeks or at about 12 weeks were pooled, since spike-specific TCR depth and breadth were not found to differ between the two schedules. Vaccinee samples were obtained from the UK trials COV001 and COV002, which included a single-blind randomized controlled phase 2/3 trial of AZD1222 (ChAdOx1 nCoV-19) in healthy adults. Trial participant PBMC samples were collected at day 0 and day 28 after the second dose for TCRbeta chain sequencing.

This specimen consisted of peripheral blood, obtained 28 days after the second AZD1222 dose. The clonotype originates from an adult who received the AZD1222 COVID-19 vaccine. Recombination linked TRBV2 to TRBJ1-2, and 10 junction bases match TRBD1. CDR3 protein: CASLFWDRGYGYTF. In nucleotides, the sequence is TGTGCCAGCCTTTTTTGGGACAGGGGCTATGGCTACACCTTC.